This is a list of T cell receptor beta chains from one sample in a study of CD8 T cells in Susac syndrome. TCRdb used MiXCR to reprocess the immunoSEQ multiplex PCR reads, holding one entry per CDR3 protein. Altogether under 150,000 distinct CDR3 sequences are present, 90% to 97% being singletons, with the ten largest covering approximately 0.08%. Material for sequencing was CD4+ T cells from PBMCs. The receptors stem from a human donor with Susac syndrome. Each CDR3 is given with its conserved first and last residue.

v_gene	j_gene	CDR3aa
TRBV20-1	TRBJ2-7	CSAPGQPYEQYF
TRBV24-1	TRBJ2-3	CATSDPEGRSTDTQYF
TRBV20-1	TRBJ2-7	CSAEKRQGVYEQYF
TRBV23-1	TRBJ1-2	CANSQRTGYTF
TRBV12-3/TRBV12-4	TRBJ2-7	CASSFGGHEEQYF
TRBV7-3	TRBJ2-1	CASSLGGRDNEQFF
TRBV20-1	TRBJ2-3	CSASALAGLTDTQYF
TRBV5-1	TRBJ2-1	CASSLEAGAGNEQFF
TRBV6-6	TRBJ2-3	CASRISGRGADTQYF
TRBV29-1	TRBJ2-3	CSVEGVLRPDTQYF
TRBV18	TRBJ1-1	CASSPNGNTEAFF
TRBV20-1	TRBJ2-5	CSAERPSGIEETQYF
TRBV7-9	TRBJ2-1	CASSLGGRAVLRGNEQFF
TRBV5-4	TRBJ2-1	CASSLQGGSEQFF
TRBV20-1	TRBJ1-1	CSAEGLNTEAFF
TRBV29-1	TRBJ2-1	CSVARTDEQFF
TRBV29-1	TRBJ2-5	CSAALGVGETQYF
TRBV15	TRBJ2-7	CATSRALAGGSLEQYF
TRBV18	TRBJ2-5	CASSPSGRETQYF
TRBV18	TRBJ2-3	CASSQTHPYTDTQYF
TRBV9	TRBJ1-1	CASSGGLRDTEAFF
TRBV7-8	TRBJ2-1	CASSTPGRGGSSYNEQFF
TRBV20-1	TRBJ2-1	CSARPGTTNEQFF
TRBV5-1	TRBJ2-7	CASSPRTSGEQYF
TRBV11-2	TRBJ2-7	CASSFATGGYEQYF
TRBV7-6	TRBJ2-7	CASSHHLSRTGHEQYF
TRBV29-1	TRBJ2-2	CSARGDFTGELFF
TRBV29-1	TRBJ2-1	CSVDDYDNEQFF
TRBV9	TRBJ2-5	CASSVSNQETQYF
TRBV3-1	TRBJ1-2	CASSQAASIYGYTF
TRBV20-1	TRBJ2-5	CSAGHSSETQYF
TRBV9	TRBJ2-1	CASSVARGTSGFNEQFF